This TCR beta chain was recorded in a study of T-cell reconstitution after alpha-beta-depleted transplantation in children. This clonotype showed up just a few times. Its antigen is unknown. Unique molecular identifiers featured in how the TCRbeta library was prepared. TCRdb analysed the PCR reads with MiXCR anew, one entry per CDR3 protein. The data show about 120,000 distinct CDR3 sequences, about 9.3% seen once. Regarding the study as a whole: Reportedly, roughly two months post-transplant, alpha-beta T cells arose from several hundred expanded graft clones.

Sample: PBMCs, taken before TCRalphabeta/CD19-depleted stem cell transplant. This TCR derives from a boy aged 2 to 9 with acute lymphoblastic leukemia, due to receive a stem cell transplant.

DNA for the CDR3: TGTGCCAGCAGCTCGTTAGCGGTCTCCTACAATGAGCAGTTCTTC. This encodes CASSSLAVSYNEQFF. The rearrangement uses TRBV7-3 and TRBJ2-1; tentative D call: TRBD2 (6 bases). CDR1 is SGHTA and CDR2 is FQGTGA in the germline V gene. There are 15 residues in the CDR3. V lost 4 bases and J 0 bases, leaving 10 bases between the germline ends.